Presented here are 31 T cell receptor beta chains from one specimen sequenced in a study of blood T cell repertoires in COVID-19 (dated by TCRdb to the early 2020s). Libraries were constructed by the immunoSEQ multiplex PCR assay. Not all clones reach the TCRdb copy of this immuneACCESS table, which keeps in-frame sequences only. Checked studies attribute under half of the gap to unresolved V genes and leave the rest unexplained. This sample comprises just over 650,000 clones, approximately 90% of them detected only once. Roughly 0.26% of the sample belongs to the ten largest clones. The sample taken for sequencing was peripheral blood. The receptors were gathered from a woman between 18 and 29 years old with acute or convalescent COVID-19.

V gene TRBV24-1 combines with J gene TRBJ2-7, with 7 bases aligning to TRBD2. Germline V gene lookup returns CDR1 KGHDR and CDR2 SFDVKD. Unmatched junction bases numbered 3, after V lost 2 bases and J lost 6 bases. The CDR3 totals 13 residues. The CDR3 spells CATSDSGGFEQYF. As DNA, the CDR3 is TGTGCCACCAGTGATTCCGGGGGGTTCGAGCAGTACTTC.

This clone is a singleton in its sample. The chain is built from TRBV30 and TRBJ2-2; tentatively, D is TRBD2 (5 bases). This CDR3 contains 14 residues. Trimming stripped 5 bases from V and 5 bases from J, with 15 bases between. The germline V gene has CDR1 GTSNPN and CDR2 SVGIG (reference sequence). DNA for the CDR3: TGTGCCTGGGGGAGATTGGCCATAACCGGGGAGCTGTTTTTT. Residues: CAWGRLAITGELFF. The full variable domain, its missing parts supplied by reference TRBV30 and TRBJ2-2, is SQTIHQWPATLVQPVGSPLSLECTVEGTSNPNLYWYRQAAGRGLQLLFYSVGIGQISSEVPQNLSASRPQDRQFILSSKKLLLSDSGFYLCAWGRLAITGELFFGEGSRLTVL.

The rearrangement joins TRBV19 to TRBJ1-5, with D perhaps matching TRBD1 (5 bases). Germline V gene lookup returns CDR1 LNHDA and CDR2 SQIVND (reference sequence). This CDR3 region has 16 residues. The V end was cut by 7 bases, the J end by 6 bases, with 22 bases between. CDR3 in DNA: TGTGCCAGTACCCCGATGGTCAAGGGGTATGGTCAGCCCCAGCATTTT. Translated: CASTPMVKGYGQPQHF.

The chain has TRBV6-6 and TRBJ1-4, with a possible D match to TRBD1 (5 bases). Germline V gene lookup returns CDR1 MNHNY and CDR2 SVGAGI (reference sequence). The CDR3 has 16 amino acids. V was shortened by 2 bases and J by 5 bases, with 15 bases between the two germline ends. CDR3 protein: CASSYVWGSPNEKLFF. The CDR3 region has the DNA TGTGCCAGCAGTTACGTTTGGGGCAGCCCCAATGAAAAACTGTTTTTT.

The rearrangement joins TRBV6-2 or TRBV6-3 to TRBJ2-1, with D possibly TRBD1 on 5 matching bases. V lost 2 bases, J lost 7 bases, and 15 bases lay in between. CDR1 is MNHEY, CDR2 SVGEGT, per germline. The CDR3 loop spans 15 amino acids. The CDR3 sequence: CASSYAQGRRNEQFF. The CDR3 region has the DNA TGTGCCAGCAGTTACGCCCAGGGAAGGAGAAATGAGCAGTTCTTC.

The genes are TRBV25-1 and TRBJ1-6, with D possibly TRBD1 on 5 matching bases. The CDR3 sequence is 13 residues long. V was clipped by 7 bases and J by 7 bases, with 11 bases between them. In germline, CDR1 is MGHDK, CDR2 SYGVNS. In DNA form, the CDR3 reads TGTGCCAGCAACGGGGGACCCAATTCACCCCTCCACTTT. Amino acid sequence: CASNGGPNSPLHF.

The gene calls are TRBV29-1 and TRBJ1-5; D is perhaps TRBD1 (6 bases). Trimming shortened V by 6 bases and J by 3 bases, and 15 bases separated the two germline ends. This CDR3 has 14 residues. Per the germline V gene, CDR1 is SQVTM and CDR2 is ANQGSEA. This CDR3 is CSVSGGQSNQPQHF. The CDR3 DNA sequence: TGCAGCGTATCCGGCGGACAGTCCAATCAGCCCCAGCATTTT. Combining the CDR3 with reference TRBV29-1 and TRBJ1-5 gives the whole variable domain SAVISQKPSRDICQRGTSLTIQCQVDSQVTMMFWYRQQPGQSLTLIATANQGSEATYESGFVIDKFPISRPNLTFSTLTVSNMSPEDSSIYLCSVSGGQSNQPQHFGDGTRLSIL.

J is TRBJ1-1 and V is TRBV6-2 or TRBV6-3; D uncertain. CDR1 MNHEY and CDR2 SVGEGT come from the germline V gene. Between the trimmed V and J ends, which lost 4 bases and 8 bases, there was a span of 11 bases. This CDR3 region has 12 residues. CDR3 sequence: CASSLRHVEAFF. CDR3 bases: TGTGCCAGCAGTTTACGACACGTAGAAGCTTTCTTT.

The rearrangement links TRBV7-2 to TRBJ2-1; 12 bases map to TRBD2. The CDR3 has 16 amino acids. Losses at the gene ends were 3 bases for V and 7 bases for J; bases not matched to a gene: 7. Per the germline V gene, CDR1 is SGHTA and CDR2 is FQGNSA. CDR3 protein: CASSFPSGGADNEQFF. CDR3 coding DNA: TGTGCCAGCAGCTTTCCTAGCGGGGGGGCCGATAATGAGCAGTTCTTC.

The chain couples TRBV29-1 to TRBJ1-2; D might be TRBD1 (5 bases). Looked up from germline, CDR1 is SQVTM and CDR2 is ANQGSEA. This CDR3 is built from 14 residues. V shed 7 bases and J shed 5 bases, with 20 bases lying between them. CDR3 in amino acids: CSAKSGTPGYGYTF. In nucleotides, the CDR3 is TGCAGCGCCAAGAGCGGGACTCCAGGGTATGGCTACACCTTC.

The V call is TRBV6-2 or TRBV6-3, the J call TRBJ1-5; TRBD1 might be the D (5 bases). This CDR3 spans 16 amino acids. Trimming cost V 4 bases and J 0 bases, with 13 bases left between them. CDR1 is MNHEY, CDR2 SVGEGT, per germline. CDR3 amino acids: CASSSLDSYSNQPQHF. The CDR3 nucleotides are TGTGCCAGCAGTTCCTTAGACAGCTATAGCAATCAGCCCCAGCATTTT.

This rearrangement joins TRBV15 to TRBJ1-2; D gene uncertain. Germline CDR1 is LNHNV and CDR2 is YYDKDF (reference sequence). Trimming shortened V by 0 bases and J by 3 bases, and 11 bases separated the two germline ends. There are 15 residues in the CDR3. The CDR3 DNA follows: TGTGCCACCAGCAGAGAATGGAGGGTTGACTATGGCTACACCTTC. This gives the protein CATSREWRVDYGYTF.

Only one count was recorded for this clone. The chain employs TRBV4-1 and TRBJ1-1; possible D gene TRBD1, 6 bases. Germline V gene lookup returns CDR1 MGHRA and CDR2 YSYEKL. This CDR3 comprises 14 residues. Trimming took 4 bases from V and 6 from J, leaving 15 bases between them. The CDR3 nucleotides are TGCGCCAGCAGCCTAGAACAGGGTCTGGCTGAAGCTTTCTTT. It translates to CASSLEQGLAEAFF.

For the CDR3, the DNA is TGCGCCAGCAGCCTAGGTGGGCCGAATGAGCAGTTCTTC. Its translation is CASSLGGPNEQFF. J is TRBJ2-1 and V is TRBV4-3; no definite D call. This CDR3 has 13 amino acids. Trimming stripped 4 bases from V and 7 bases from J, with 11 bases between. CDR1 and CDR2 from the germline V gene are LGHNA and YSLEER.

The rearrangement joins TRBV6-2 or TRBV6-3 to TRBJ2-4, with D tentatively TRBD2 (5 bases). The CDR3 extends over 15 amino acids. The V and J ends lost 1 base and 8 bases respectively, with 15 bases between them. CDR1 is MNHEY, CDR2 SVGEGT, per germline. CDR3 sequence: CASSYLGVNGDIQYF. The CDR3 DNA sequence: TGTGCCAGCAGTTACTTAGGTGTTAACGGGGACATTCAGTACTTC.

The V and J genes are TRBV6-1 and TRBJ2-2; TRBD1 matches at 8 bases. The V gene end was trimmed by 0 bases and the J gene end by 8 bases; junction bases not matched to a gene: 17. The CDR3 is 19 amino acids. Germline V gene data show CDR1 as MNHNS and CDR2 as SASEGT. CDR3 sequence (DNA): TGTGCCAGCAGTGAAGCGTCATACTCCGGGACAGGAGGGGGAGGGGAGCTGTTTTTT. Its protein is CASSEASYSGTGGGGELFF.

The chain has TRBV4-2 and TRBJ1-3, with D unclear. V lost 0 bases, J lost 3 bases, and 9 bases lay in between. Germline CDR1 LGHNA, CDR2 YNFKEQ. The length of the CDR3 is 15 residues. The CDR3 DNA reads as TGTGCCAGCAGCCAAGATCGAGGCAATGGAAACACCATATATTTT. Translation: CASSQDRGNGNTIYF.

The chain uses TRBV4-1 and TRBJ1-1; D is unresolved. CDR1 and CDR2 from the germline V gene are MGHRA and YSYEKL. The germline V and J ends were trimmed by 3 bases and 8 bases, with 16 bases remaining between them. CDR3 length: 14 amino acids. The CDR3 spells CASSHLFTPAEAFF. The CDR3 DNA reads as TGCGCCAGCAGCCACCTATTCACTCCTGCCGAAGCTTTCTTT.

This clone was counted a single time. The chain joins TRBV20-1 to TRBJ1-2; 10 nucleotides align to TRBD1. V was clipped by 3 bases and J by 8 bases; unmatched bases: 6. The CDR3 length is 13 residues. CDR1 is DFQATT and CDR2 is SNEGSKA in the germline V gene (reference sequence). The CDR3 loop is CSASLTGGGGYTF. The CDR3 DNA reads as TGCAGTGCTAGTCTGACAGGGGGCGGAGGCTACACCTTC.

The chain links TRBV3-1 (or the pseudogene TRBV3-2) to TRBJ2-1; 9 bases line up with TRBD2. Germline assignment: CDR1 LGHDT and CDR2 YNNKEL (reference sequence). The V and J ends lost 4 bases and 7 bases, in that order; junction bases with no gene match: 5. CDR3 size: 14 residues. CDR3 bases: TGTGCCAGCAGCCCCGGCGGGGGGGGAAATGAGCAGTTCTTC. Its protein product is CASSPGGGGNEQFF.

The chain has TRBV10-3 and TRBJ2-1; TRBD2 aligns across 10 bases. The CDR3 loop spans 15 amino acids. With 4 bases clipped from V and 6 bases from J, the junction kept 6 bases outside the gene matches. Germline V gene lookup returns CDR1 ENHRY and CDR2 SYGVKD. The CDR3 region is CAISVGSGGPNEQFF. DNA for the CDR3: TGTGCCATCAGTGTGGGTAGCGGGGGGCCCAATGAGCAGTTCTTC.

This chain uses TRBV4-2 with TRBJ2-7, with TRBD1 identical over 8 bases. This CDR3 comprises 15 residues. The V and J ends lost 3 bases and 2 bases, in that order; junction bases with no gene match: 6. The germline gives CDR1 LGHNA, CDR2 YNFKEQ. The CDR3 reads CASSHLPTGAYEQYF. CDR3 nucleotides: TGTGCCAGCAGCCACCTACCGACAGGGGCCTACGAGCAGTACTTC.

This chain joins TRBV30 and TRBJ1-2, with 10 nucleotides matching TRBD1. The junction had 22 bases not matched to a gene; V was cut back by 3 bases and J by 3 bases. The CDR3 totals 20 residues. Germline-derived CDR1 and CDR2 are GTSNPN and SVGIG (reference sequence). The CDR3 DNA is TGTGCCTGGAGGTCGCGAGCCCCGGGACAGGGGTATAGATGGGACTATGGCTACACCTTC. Its protein is CAWRSRAPGQGYRWDYGYTF.

The chain is built from TRBV12-2 and TRBJ1-6. TRBV12-2 constitutes a pseudogene. The CDR3 runs 18 residues. CDR3 residues: CASRPRLQTSGNNSPLHF. The CDR3 DNA reads TGTGCAAGTCGCCCGCGTCTGCAGACGTCGGGAAATAATTCACCCCTCCACTTT.

CDR3 loop: CASKVNSQAFF. DNA of the CDR3: TGTGCCAGCAAAGTGAATTCGCAGGCTTTCTTT. The chain uses TRBV2 and TRBJ1-1; D gene unclear. The CDR3 runs 11 residues. Germline V CDR1 and CDR2: SNHLY, FYNNEI. V dropped 7 bases and J dropped 11 bases, with 14 bases sitting between them.

The chain employs TRBV24-1 and TRBJ1-1, with 9 bases identical to TRBD1. This CDR3 contains 14 residues. Germline V lookup: CDR1 KGHDR, CDR2 SFDVKD. Trimming at V came to 7 bases and at J to 6 bases, leaving 8 bases not matched to a gene. CDR3 DNA sequence: TGTGCCACCAGGCGGACAGGGGATCTTTCTGAAGCTTTCTTT. Its protein product is CATRRTGDLSEAFF.

This clone came up once. The chain has TRBV15 and TRBJ1-1, with TRBD1 matching 11 bases. The CDR3 is made up of 19 amino acids. Germline V gives CDR1 LNHNV, CDR2 YYDKDF (reference sequence). Germline trimming cut 0 bases from V and 3 bases from J; bases unmatched to any gene: 12. The CDR3 is CATSRDIGQGARGYTEAFF. CDR3 in DNA: TGTGCCACCAGCAGAGATATTGGACAGGGGGCGAGAGGGTACACTGAAGCTTTCTTT.

The chain links TRBV5-5 to TRBJ1-5, with 8 nucleotides matching TRBD1. There are 15 residues in the CDR3. Losses at the gene ends were 4 bases for V and 6 bases for J; bases not matched to a gene: 9. From germline, CDR1 is SGHKS and CDR2 YYEKEE (reference sequence). Here the CDR3 DNA reads TGTGCCAGCAGCAACGGACAGGGTGTACGTCAGCCCCAGCATTTT. Translating gives CASSNGQGVRQPQHF. Full variable domain (remainder filled in from reference TRBV5-5 and TRBJ1-5): DAGVTQSPTHLIKTRGQQVTLRCSPISGHKSVSWYQQVLGQGPQFIFQYYEKEERGRGNFPDRFSARQFPNYSSELNVNALLLGDSALYLCASSNGQGVRQPQHFGDGTRLSIL.

This clone was recorded once. This chain uses TRBV3-1 (or the pseudogene TRBV3-2) with TRBJ2-2; 11 bases line up with TRBD2. V shed 0 bases, J shed 5 bases, and the junction held 11 bases outside the gene matches. Germline CDR1 and CDR2: LGHDT and YNNKEL (reference sequence). This CDR3 contains 19 residues. CDR3 nucleotide sequence: TGTGCCAGCAGCCAAGATAGTAGCGGGGGGGTTCACCAAACCGGGGAGCTGTTTTTT. It encodes CASSQDSSGGVHQTGELFF.

The CDR3 reads CSASPANYGYTF. The CDR3 nucleotides are TGCAGTGCTAGTCCGGCTAACTATGGCTACACCTTC. This chain joins TRBV20-1 and TRBJ1-2; D gene ambiguous. In germline, CDR1 is DFQATT, CDR2 SNEGSKA (reference sequence). This CDR3 is 12 amino acids long. The ends were cut back, 3 bases at V and 0 bases at J, with 5 bases in the middle.

The rearrangement uses TRBV12-3 or TRBV12-4 and TRBJ1-1; tentatively, D is TRBD1 (5 bases). V was trimmed by 7 bases and J by 7 bases, leaving 16 bases between them. This CDR3 is 13 amino acids long. CDR3 in DNA: TGTGCCAGCACCGACCGGGGGAACGGTGAAGCTTTCTTT. Amino acids: CASTDRGNGEAFF.